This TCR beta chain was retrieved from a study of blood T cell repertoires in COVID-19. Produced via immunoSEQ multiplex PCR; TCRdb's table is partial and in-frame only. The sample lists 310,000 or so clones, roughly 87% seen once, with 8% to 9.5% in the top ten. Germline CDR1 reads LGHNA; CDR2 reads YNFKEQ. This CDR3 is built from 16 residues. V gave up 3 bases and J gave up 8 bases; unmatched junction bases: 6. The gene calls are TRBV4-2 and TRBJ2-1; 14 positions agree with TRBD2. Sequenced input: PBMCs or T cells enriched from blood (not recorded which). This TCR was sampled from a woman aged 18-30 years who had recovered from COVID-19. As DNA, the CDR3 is TGTGCCAGCAGCCAGGGGACTAGCGGGAGTGGTGATGAGCAGTTCTTC. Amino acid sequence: CASSQGTSGSGDEQFF.